This TCR beta chain was obtained from a study of T cells in women clearing cervical HPV infection. Regarding this clone: The read stops 3 residues short of the end of the CDR3; the missing end is completed from the germline J gene. Other DNA sequences within the sample encode an identical CDR3.

Germline CDR1 is SGHDN and CDR2 is FVKESK. Germline trimming cut 0 bases from V and 3 bases from J; bases unmatched to any gene: 14. The CDR3 consists of 19 residues. The repertoire was sequenced with immunoSEQ multiplex PCR; TCRdb's copy has only in-frame clones and lacks some. The sample has under 35,000 clones. This TCR was sampled from a woman between 18 and 70 years old with a cervical HPV16 infection that either progressed to CIN3+ or cleared (not recorded which). The sample was blood buffy coat. The V and J genes are TRBV14 and TRBJ1-3; 7 bases match TRBD1. The CDR3 here is CASSQDPEHYRGFGNTIYF. Partial CDR3 DNA: TGTGCCAGCAGCCAAGATCCGGAACATTACAGGGGCTTTGGAAACACC.